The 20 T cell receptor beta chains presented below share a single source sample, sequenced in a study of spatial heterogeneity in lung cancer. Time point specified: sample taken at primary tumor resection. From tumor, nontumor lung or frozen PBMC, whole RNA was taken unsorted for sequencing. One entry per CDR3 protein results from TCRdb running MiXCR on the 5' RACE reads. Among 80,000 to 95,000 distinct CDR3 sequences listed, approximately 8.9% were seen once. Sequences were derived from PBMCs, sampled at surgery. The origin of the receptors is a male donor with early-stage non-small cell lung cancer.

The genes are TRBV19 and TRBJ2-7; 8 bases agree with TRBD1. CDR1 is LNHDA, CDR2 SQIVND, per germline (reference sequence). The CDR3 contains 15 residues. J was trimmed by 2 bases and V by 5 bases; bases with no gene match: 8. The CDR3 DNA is TGTGCCAGTAGTCCGCGACAGGGGAGCCCCTACGAGCAGTACTTC. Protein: CASSPRQGSPYEQYF. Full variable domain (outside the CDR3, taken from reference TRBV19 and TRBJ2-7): DGGITQSPKYLFRKEGQNVTLSCEQNLNHDAMYWYRQDPGQGLRLIYYSQIVNDFQKGDIAEGYSVSREKKESFPLTVTSAQKNPTAFYLCASSPRQGSPYEQYFGPGTRLTVT.

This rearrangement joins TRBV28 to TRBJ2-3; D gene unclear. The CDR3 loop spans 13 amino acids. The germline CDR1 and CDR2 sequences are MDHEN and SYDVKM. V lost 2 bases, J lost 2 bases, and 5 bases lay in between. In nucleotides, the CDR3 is TGTGCCAGCAGTTTACCACACACAGATACGCAGTATTTT. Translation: CASSLPHTDTQYF.

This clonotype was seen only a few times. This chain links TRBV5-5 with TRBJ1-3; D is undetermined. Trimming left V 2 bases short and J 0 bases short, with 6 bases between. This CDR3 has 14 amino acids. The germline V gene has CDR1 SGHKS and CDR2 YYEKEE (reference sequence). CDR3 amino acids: CASSFFRSGNTIYF. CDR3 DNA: TGTGCCAGCAGCTTTTTCCGCTCTGGAAACACCATATATTTT.

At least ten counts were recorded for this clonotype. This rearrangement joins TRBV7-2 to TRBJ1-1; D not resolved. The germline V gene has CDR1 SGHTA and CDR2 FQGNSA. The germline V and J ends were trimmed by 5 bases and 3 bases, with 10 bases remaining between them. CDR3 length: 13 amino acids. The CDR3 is CASSPGPDTEAFF. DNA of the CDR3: TGTGCCAGCAGCCCGGGCCCTGACACTGAAGCTTTCTTT.

The CDR3 is CASVPSGRRETQYF. Written as DNA, the CDR3 is TGTGCCAGCGTCCCTAGCGGGAGAAGAGAGACCCAGTACTTC. The rearrangement joins TRBV28 to TRBJ2-5, with TRBD2 matching 10 bases. V trimming: 8 bases; J trimming: 4 bases; junction bases outside the gene matches: 7. Germline CDR1 is MDHEN and CDR2 is SYDVKM. The CDR3 has 14 amino acids.

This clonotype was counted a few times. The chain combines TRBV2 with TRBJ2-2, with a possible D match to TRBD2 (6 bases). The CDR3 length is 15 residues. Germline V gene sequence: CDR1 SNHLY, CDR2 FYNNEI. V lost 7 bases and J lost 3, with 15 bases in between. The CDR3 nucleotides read TGTGCCAGCAAACTAAACAGCGGGTACACCGGGGAGCTGTTTTTT. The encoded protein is CASKLNSGYTGELFF. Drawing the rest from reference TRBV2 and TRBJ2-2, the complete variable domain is EPEVTQTPSHQVTQMGQEVILRCVPISNHLYFYWYRQILGQKVEFLVSFYNNEISEKSEIFDDQFSVERPDGSNFTLKIRSTKLEDSAMYFCASKLNSGYTGELFFGEGSRLTVL.

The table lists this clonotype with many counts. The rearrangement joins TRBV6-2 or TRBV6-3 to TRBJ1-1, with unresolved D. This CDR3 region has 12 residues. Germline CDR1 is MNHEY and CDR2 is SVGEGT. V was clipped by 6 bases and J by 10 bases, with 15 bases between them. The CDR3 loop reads CASSKVAGGAFF. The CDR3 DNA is TGTGCCAGCAGCAAGGTGGCAGGCGGAGCTTTCTTT.

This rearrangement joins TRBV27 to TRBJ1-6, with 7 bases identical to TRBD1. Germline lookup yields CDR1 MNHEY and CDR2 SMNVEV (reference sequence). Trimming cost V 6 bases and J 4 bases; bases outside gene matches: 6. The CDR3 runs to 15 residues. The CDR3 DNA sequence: TGTGCCAGCAGCCCGACGGGACAGTATAATTCACCCCTCCACTTT. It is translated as CASSPTGQYNSPLHF.

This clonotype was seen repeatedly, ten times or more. CDR3 amino acids: CASSLGLAPDTQYF. The DNA for the CDR3 is TGTGCCAGCAGCTTAGGGCTAGCGCCAGATACGCAGTATTTT. This rearrangement joins TRBV7-2 to TRBJ2-3; possible D gene TRBD2, 6 bases. Germline-derived CDR1 and CDR2 are SGHTA and FQGNSA. This CDR3 has 14 residues. Deletions cut 1 base from V and 4 bases from J, with 9 bases between.

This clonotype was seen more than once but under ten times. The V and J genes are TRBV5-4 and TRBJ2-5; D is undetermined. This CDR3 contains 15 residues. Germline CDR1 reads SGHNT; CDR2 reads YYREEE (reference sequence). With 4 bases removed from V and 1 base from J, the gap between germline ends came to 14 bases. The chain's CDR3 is CASSLDAVLQETQYF. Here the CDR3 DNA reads TGTGCCAGCAGCCTGGATGCGGTACTCCAAGAGACCCAGTACTTC.

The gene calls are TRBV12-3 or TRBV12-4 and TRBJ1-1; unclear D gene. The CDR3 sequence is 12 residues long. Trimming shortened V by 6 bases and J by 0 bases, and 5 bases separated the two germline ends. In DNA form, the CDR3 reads TGTGCCAGCAGCCCGATGAACACTGAAGCTTTCTTT. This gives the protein CASSPMNTEAFF.

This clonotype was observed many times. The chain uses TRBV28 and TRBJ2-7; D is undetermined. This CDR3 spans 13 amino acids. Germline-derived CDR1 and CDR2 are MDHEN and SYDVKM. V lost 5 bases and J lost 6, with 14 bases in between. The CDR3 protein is CASSLRLAGEQYF. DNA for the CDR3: TGTGCCAGCAGTCTCAGACTGGCTGGCGAGCAGTACTTC.

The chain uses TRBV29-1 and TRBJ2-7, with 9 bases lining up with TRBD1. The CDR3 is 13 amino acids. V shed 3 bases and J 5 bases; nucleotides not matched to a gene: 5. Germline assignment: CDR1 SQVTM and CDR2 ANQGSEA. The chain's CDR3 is CSVEGRQGDEQYF. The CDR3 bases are TGCAGCGTTGAGGGGAGACAGGGGGACGAGCAGTACTTC.

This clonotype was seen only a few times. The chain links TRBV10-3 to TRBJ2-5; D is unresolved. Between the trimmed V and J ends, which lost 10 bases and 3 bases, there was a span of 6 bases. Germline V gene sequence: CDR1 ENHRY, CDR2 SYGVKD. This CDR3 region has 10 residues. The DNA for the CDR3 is TGTGCCAGCGGTGAAGAGACCCAGTACTTC. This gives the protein CASGEETQYF.

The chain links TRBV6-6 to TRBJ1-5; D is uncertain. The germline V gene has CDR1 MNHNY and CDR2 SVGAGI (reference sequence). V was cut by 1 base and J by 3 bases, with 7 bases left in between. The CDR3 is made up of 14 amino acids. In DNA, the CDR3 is TGTGCCAGCAGTTACTTGGGTGACAATCAGCCCCAGCATTTT. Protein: CASSYLGDNQPQHF.

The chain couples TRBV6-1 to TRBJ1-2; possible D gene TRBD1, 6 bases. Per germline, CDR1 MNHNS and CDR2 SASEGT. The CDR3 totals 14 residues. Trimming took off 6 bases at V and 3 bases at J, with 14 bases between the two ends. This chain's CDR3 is CASSLPGQDYGYTF. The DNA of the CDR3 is TGTGCCAGCAGCCTTCCGGGACAAGACTATGGCTACACCTTC.

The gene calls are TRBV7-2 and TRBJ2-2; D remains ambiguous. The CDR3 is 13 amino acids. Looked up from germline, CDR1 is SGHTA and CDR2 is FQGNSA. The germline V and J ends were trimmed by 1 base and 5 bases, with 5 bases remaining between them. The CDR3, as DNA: TGTGCCAGCAGCTTAGTCAGAACCGGGGAGCTGTTTTTT. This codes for CASSLVRTGELFF.

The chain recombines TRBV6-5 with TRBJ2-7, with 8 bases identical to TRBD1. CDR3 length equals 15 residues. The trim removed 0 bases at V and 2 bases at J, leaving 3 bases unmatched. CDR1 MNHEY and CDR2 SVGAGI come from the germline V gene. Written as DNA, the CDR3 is TGTGCCAGCAGTTACTCCGGACAGGGCGCCTACGAGCAGTACTTC. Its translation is CASSYSGQGAYEQYF.

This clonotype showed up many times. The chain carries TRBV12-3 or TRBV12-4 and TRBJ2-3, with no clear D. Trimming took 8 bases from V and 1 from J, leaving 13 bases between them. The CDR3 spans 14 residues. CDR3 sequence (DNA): TGTGCCAGCTTGGAAGGATATCGCACAGATACGCAGTATTTT. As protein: CASLEGYRTDTQYF.

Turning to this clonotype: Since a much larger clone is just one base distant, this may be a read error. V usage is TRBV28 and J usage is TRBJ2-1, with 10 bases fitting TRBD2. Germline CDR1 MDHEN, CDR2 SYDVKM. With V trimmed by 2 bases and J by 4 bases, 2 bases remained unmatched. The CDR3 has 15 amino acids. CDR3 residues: CASSLNSGGYNEQFF. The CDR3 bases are TGTGCCAGCAGTTTAAATAGCGGGGGGTACAATGAGCAGTTCTTC.